One and the same sample provided the 19 T cell receptor beta chains below, sequenced in a study of blood T cell repertoires in COVID-19. Data came from immunoSEQ multiplex PCR; TCRdb stores just in-frame clones and leaves some out. The sample consists of more than 95,000 clones, 70% to 90% of them appearing once. Specimen: peripheral blood. The receptors shown here come from a woman aged 80 or older with acute or convalescent COVID-19.

In its sample, this clone was seen once. The chain uses TRBV5-6 and TRBJ2-5, with a tentative D call TRBD2 (5 bases). This CDR3 comprises 14 residues. V gave up 0 bases and J gave up 7 bases, with 13 bases separating them. Germline assignment: CDR1 SGHDT and CDR2 YYEEEE. In nucleotides, the CDR3 is TGTGCCAGCAGCTTGGCGAGAGGGTGGGCGACCCAGTACTTC. Its translation is CASSLARGWATQYF.

The chain is built from TRBV2 and TRBJ2-3; TRBD2 matches 10 bases. The junction had 9 bases not matched to a gene; V was cut back by 6 bases and J by 3 bases. Germline CDR1 is SNHLY and CDR2 is FYNNEI. The CDR3 runs to 16 residues. CDR3 amino acids: CASRSGGAPKTDTQYF. The CDR3 bases are TGTGCCAGCAGAAGCGGGGGGGCCCCGAAAACAGATACGCAGTATTTT.

The chain links TRBV3-1 (or the pseudogene TRBV3-2) to TRBJ2-7; 11 bases align to TRBD2. CDR3 length: 16 residues. The V segment lost 2 bases and the J segment 1 base; nucleotides outside the gene matches: 4. CDR1 is LGHDT, CDR2 YNNKEL, per germline (reference sequence). The CDR3 nucleotides read TGTGCCAGCAGCCAAAGACTAGCGGGGATTTCCTACGAGCAGTACTTC. This gives the protein CASSQRLAGISYEQYF.

The chain combines TRBV27 with TRBJ2-5; the D is unclear. CDR1 and CDR2 from the germline V gene are MNHEY and SMNVEV (reference sequence). V was clipped by 0 bases and J by 1 base, with 9 bases between them. CDR3 length equals 15 residues. DNA of the CDR3: TGTGCCAGCAGTTTATCGGTATGGGCCCAAGAGACCCAGTACTTC. Its translation: CASSLSVWAQETQYF.

The chain couples TRBV12-5 to TRBJ2-3; 8 bases are shared with TRBD1. After removal of 6 bases from V and 3 bases from J, the junction contained 5 bases not matched to a gene. The CDR3 has 14 amino acids. Germline assignment: CDR1 LGHNT and CDR2 FRNRAP. Here the CDR3 DNA reads TGTGCTAGTGGCCCAGGGGGCAGTACAGATACGCAGTATTTT. Its protein is CASGPGGSTDTQYF.

The genes are TRBV28 and TRBJ2-2; 9 bases fit TRBD1. The CDR3 has 15 residues. CDR1 and CDR2 (germline): MDHEN, SYDVKM. V shed 4 bases, J shed 6 bases, and the junction held 6 bases outside the gene matches. CDR3 loop: CASSSAGTGSGELFF. The CDR3 bases are TGTGCCAGCAGTTCAGCCGGGACAGGGTCCGGGGAGCTGTTTTTT. The entire variable domain, with the rest obtained from reference TRBV28 and TRBJ2-2, is as follows: DVKVTQSSRYLVKRTGEKVFLECVQDMDHENMFWYRQDPGLGLRLIYFSYDVKMKEKGDIPEGYSVSREKKERFSLILESASTNQTSMYLCASSSAGTGSGELFFGEGSRLTVL.

This clone has just a few counts. V gene TRBV4-1 combines with J gene TRBJ2-7, with 7 nucleotides matching TRBD1. Trimming took 5 bases from V and 0 from J; bases not matched to a gene: 10. The length of the CDR3 is 16 residues. From germline, CDR1 is MGHRA and CDR2 YSYEKL. CDR3 sequence (DNA): TGCGCCAGCAGCAGGGACAGAGTATCCTCCTCCTACGAGCAGTACTTC. Encoded protein: CASSRDRVSSSYEQYF.

This clone was seen just once. The chain uses TRBV5-4 and TRBJ2-7; 8 bases align to TRBD2. The CDR3 has 16 amino acids. J gave up 0 bases and V 0 bases, and 5 bases lay outside the gene matches. CDR1 SGHNT and CDR2 YYREEE come from the germline V gene (reference sequence). CDR3 in amino acids: CASSLASGGSSYEQYF. The DNA of the CDR3 is TGTGCCAGCAGCTTGGCGAGCGGGGGCTCCTCCTACGAGCAGTACTTC.

This chain's CDR3 is CASSYRQAEQFF. DNA of the CDR3: TGTGCCAGCAGTTATAGGCAGGCCGAGCAGTTCTTC. This chain joins TRBV6-1 and TRBJ2-1, with D hard to call. This CDR3 is built from 12 residues. The germline CDR1 and CDR2 sequences are MNHNS and SASEGT. Deletions cut 5 bases from V and 10 bases from J, with 12 bases between.

V gene TRBV30 combines with J gene TRBJ2-1; TRBD1 matches at 9 bases. Germline CDR1 is GTSNPN and CDR2 is SVGIG (reference sequence). The V segment lost 2 bases and the J segment 2 bases; nucleotides outside the gene matches: 10. CDR3 length: 17 residues. CDR3 DNA: TGTGCCTGGAGTACCCCAGCCCGGGACAGGGCCTACAATGAGCAGTTCTTC. Amino acids: CAWSTPARDRAYNEQFF.

The table lists this clone with a count of one. This chain links TRBV4-3 with TRBJ1-2, with D perhaps TRBD1 (5 bases). The CDR3 spans 15 residues. CDR1 and CDR2 (germline): LGHNA, YSLEER. Trimming removed 0 bases from V and 8 bases from J, with 16 bases in between. The CDR3 spells CASSQDFRERRGYTF. The CDR3 nucleotides read TGCGCCAGCAGCCAAGATTTCAGGGAACGTAGGGGCTACACCTTC.

The chain links TRBV10-3 to TRBJ2-1; 8 nucleotides line up with TRBD2. The CDR3 totals 16 residues. V gave up 4 bases and J gave up 6 bases; unmatched junction bases: 11. Per germline, CDR1 ENHRY and CDR2 SYGVKD. The CDR3 sequence is CAISGVVAGGFNEQFF. The CDR3 DNA follows: TGTGCCATCAGTGGAGTGGTGGCGGGAGGTTTCAATGAGCAGTTCTTC.

CDR3 loop: CASQTSGTDTQYF. The DNA of the CDR3 is TGCGCCAGCCAGACTAGCGGGACGGATACGCAGTATTTT. This chain uses TRBV4-1 with TRBJ2-3; 11 positions match TRBD2. J was trimmed by 6 bases and V by 8 bases; bases with no gene match: 4. The germline V gene has CDR1 MGHRA and CDR2 YSYEKL. This CDR3 region has 13 residues.

The chain carries TRBV3-1 (or the pseudogene TRBV3-2) and TRBJ2-7; TRBD2 matches 8 bases. Germline-derived CDR1 and CDR2 are LGHDT and YNNKEL (reference sequence). The CDR3 loop spans 15 amino acids. V lost 4 bases to trimming and J lost 0 bases; unmatched junction nucleotides: 5. This CDR3 reads CASSRPGLVSYEQYF. In nucleotides, the CDR3 is TGTGCCAGCAGCCGACCGGGACTAGTCTCCTACGAGCAGTACTTC.

This clone was counted only a few times. This chain uses TRBV2 with TRBJ2-7; the match to TRBD1 covers 12 bases. Trimming cost V 11 bases and J 6 bases; bases outside gene matches: 8. CDR1 is SNHLY, CDR2 FYNNEI, per germline. The length of the CDR3 is 13 residues. CDR3 loop: CAGRGTGGIEQYF. Written as DNA, the CDR3 is TGTGCCGGGCGGGGGACAGGGGGCATCGAGCAGTACTTC.

J is TRBJ2-3 and V is TRBV11-1, with D possibly being TRBD2 (5 bases). V lost 1 base to trimming and J lost 2 bases, with 13 bases between them. CDR1 is SGHAT, CDR2 FQDESV, per germline (reference sequence). The CDR3 is 16 amino acids. The CDR3 protein is CASSLGFSEVTDTQYF. The DNA for the CDR3 is TGTGCCAGCAGCTTAGGCTTTAGCGAGGTCACAGATACGCAGTATTTT. The full variable domain, completed using reference TRBV11-1 and TRBJ2-3, is EAEVAQSPRYKITEKSQAVAFWCDPISGHATLYWYRQILGQGPELLVQFQDESVVDDSQLPKDRFSAERLKGVDSTLKIQPAELGDSAMYLCASSLGFSEVTDTQYFGPGTRLTVL.

This clone was recorded only once. The CDR3 coding sequence is TGTGCCAGCAGCCAAGATCTGGGCGGGGGCTACAATGAGCAGTTCTTC. Translation gives CASSQDLGGGYNEQFF. The chain recombines TRBV4-2 with TRBJ2-1; 7 bases are shared with TRBD2. This CDR3 is 16 amino acids long. From germline, CDR1 is LGHNA and CDR2 YNFKEQ. J gave up 3 bases and V 0 bases, and 5 bases lay outside the gene matches.

The chain couples TRBV7-9 to TRBJ1-2; the D is unclear. Trimming cost V 6 bases and J 6 bases, with 17 bases left between them. CDR1 is SEHNR and CDR2 is FQNEAQ in the germline V gene (reference sequence). The CDR3 is made up of 14 amino acids. CDR3 in amino acids: CASSPARGQNGYTF. The CDR3 nucleotides are TGTGCCAGCAGTCCTGCTAGAGGGCAGAATGGCTACACCTTC.

V and J are TRBV6-5 and TRBJ2-7, with D possibly TRBD2 on 5 matching bases. The CDR3 sequence is 12 residues long. The germline V and J ends were trimmed by 6 bases and 3 bases, with 9 bases remaining between them. Germline CDR1 and CDR2: MNHEY and SVGAGI. Here the CDR3 reads CASSRGYYEQYF. The CDR3 DNA follows: TGTGCCAGCAGCCGGGGTTACTACGAGCAGTACTTC.